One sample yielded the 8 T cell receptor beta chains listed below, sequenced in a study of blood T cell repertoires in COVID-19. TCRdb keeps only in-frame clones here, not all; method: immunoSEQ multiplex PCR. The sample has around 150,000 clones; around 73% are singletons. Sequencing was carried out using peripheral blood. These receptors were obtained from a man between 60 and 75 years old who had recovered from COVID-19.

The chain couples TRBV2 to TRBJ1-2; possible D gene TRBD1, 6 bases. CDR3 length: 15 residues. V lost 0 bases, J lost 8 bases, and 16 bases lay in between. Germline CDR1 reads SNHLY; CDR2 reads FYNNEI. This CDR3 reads CASSEAGHSVGGYTF. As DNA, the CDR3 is TGTGCCAGCAGTGAAGCGGGACATTCTGTGGGAGGCTACACCTTC.

The DNA of the CDR3 is TGCGCCAGCAGCCAAGATGTAACAGCTGATGGAAAACTGTTTTTT. Its translation: CASSQDVTADGKLFF. The rearrangement links TRBV4-3 to TRBJ1-4; D call uncertain. Looked up from germline, CDR1 is LGHNA and CDR2 is YSLEER. CDR3 length equals 15 residues. The V and J ends lost 0 bases and 10 bases respectively, with 15 bases between them.

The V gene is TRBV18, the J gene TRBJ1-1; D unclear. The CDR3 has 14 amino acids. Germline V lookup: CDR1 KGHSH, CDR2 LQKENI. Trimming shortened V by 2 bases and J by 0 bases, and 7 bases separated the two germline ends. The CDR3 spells CASSPNSLNTEAFF. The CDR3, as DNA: TGTGCCAGCTCACCAAACAGTTTGAACACTGAAGCTTTCTTT. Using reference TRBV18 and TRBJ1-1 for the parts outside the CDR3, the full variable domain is NAGVMQNPRHLVRRRGQEARLRCSPMKGHSHVYWYRQLPEEGLKFMVYLQKENIIDESGMPKERFSAEFPKEGPSILRIQQVVRGDSAAYFCASSPNSLNTEAFFGQGTRLTVV.

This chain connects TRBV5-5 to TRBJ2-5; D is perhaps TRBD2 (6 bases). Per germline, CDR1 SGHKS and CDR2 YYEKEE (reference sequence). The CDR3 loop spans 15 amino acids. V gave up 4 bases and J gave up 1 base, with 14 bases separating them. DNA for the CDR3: TGTGCCAGCAGCGGACTGACAGCGGGCCAAGAGACCCAGTACTTC. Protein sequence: CASSGLTAGQETQYF.

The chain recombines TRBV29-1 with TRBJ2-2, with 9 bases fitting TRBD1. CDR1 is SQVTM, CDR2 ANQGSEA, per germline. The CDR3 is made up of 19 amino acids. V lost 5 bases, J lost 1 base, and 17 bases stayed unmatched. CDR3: CSVISLATGGAWNTGELFF. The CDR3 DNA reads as TGCAGCGTTATTTCCCTAGCAACAGGGGGCGCTTGGAACACCGGGGAGCTGTTTTTT.

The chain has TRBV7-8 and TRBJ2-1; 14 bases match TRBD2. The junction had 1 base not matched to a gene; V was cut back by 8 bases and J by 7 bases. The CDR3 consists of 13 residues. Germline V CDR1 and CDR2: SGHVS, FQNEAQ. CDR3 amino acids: CASGLAGGNEQFF. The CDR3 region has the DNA TGTGCCAGCGGACTAGCGGGGGGTAATGAGCAGTTCTTC.

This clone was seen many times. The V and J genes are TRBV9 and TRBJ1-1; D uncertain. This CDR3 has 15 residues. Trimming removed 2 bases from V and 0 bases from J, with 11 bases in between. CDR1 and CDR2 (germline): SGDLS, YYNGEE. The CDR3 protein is CASSVRGNMNTEAFF. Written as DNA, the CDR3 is TGTGCCAGCAGCGTTCGGGGAAATATGAACACTGAAGCTTTCTTT.

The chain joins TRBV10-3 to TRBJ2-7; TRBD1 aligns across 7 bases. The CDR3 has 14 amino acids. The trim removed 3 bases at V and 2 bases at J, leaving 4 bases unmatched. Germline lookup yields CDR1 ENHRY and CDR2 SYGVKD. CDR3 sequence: CAISEDRETYEQYF. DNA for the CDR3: TGTGCCATCAGTGAAGACAGGGAAACCTACGAGCAGTACTTC.